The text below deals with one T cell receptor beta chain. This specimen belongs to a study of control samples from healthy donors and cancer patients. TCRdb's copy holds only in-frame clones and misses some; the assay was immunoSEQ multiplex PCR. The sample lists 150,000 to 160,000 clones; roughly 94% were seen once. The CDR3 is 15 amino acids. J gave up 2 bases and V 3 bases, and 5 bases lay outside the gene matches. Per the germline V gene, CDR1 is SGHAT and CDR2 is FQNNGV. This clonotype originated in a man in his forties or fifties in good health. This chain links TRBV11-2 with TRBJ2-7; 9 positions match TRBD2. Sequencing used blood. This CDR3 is CASSLVAGAPYEQYF. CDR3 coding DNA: TGTGCCAGCAGCTTGGTAGCGGGGGCCCCCTACGAGCAGTACTTC.